These 19 T cell receptor beta chains were sequenced from one sample in a study of CD8 T cells in ankylosing spondylitis. The antigens of these receptors remain unknown. TCRdb analysed the 5' RACE reads with MiXCR anew, one entry per CDR3 protein. The sample records about 460,000 distinct CDR3 sequences, about 5.4% being singletons. Study results and caveats: About 8 highly homologous variants made up a TCR beta motif that seemed to typify ankylosing spondylitis blood.

The specimen sequenced was blood, either unsorted or a sorted T cell fraction (not recorded which). All receptors derive from a male donor with ankylosing spondylitis.

This clonotype was seen at least ten times. V usage is TRBV7-9 and J usage is TRBJ1-3; tentatively, D is TRBD1 (5 bases). The V gene's germline CDR1 is SEHNR and CDR2 FQNEAQ (reference sequence). The CDR3 has 14 residues. V was cut by 3 bases and J by 4 bases, with 10 bases left in between. CDR3 loop: CASSLGRVGNTIYF. The CDR3 DNA reads TGTGCCAGCAGCTTGGGCAGGGTCGGAAACACCATATATTTT.

About this clonotype itself: A much larger clone lies a single base off, so this may be a read error. The chain carries TRBV15 and TRBJ2-7; maybe TRBD2 (6 bases). The V gene's germline CDR1 is LNHNV and CDR2 YYDKDF (reference sequence). V was pared by 3 bases and J by 6 bases, with 12 bases between. CDR3 size: 13 residues. The CDR3 DNA reads TGTGCCACCAGCAGGCGTTTGGGGGGCGAGCAGTACTTC. Encoded protein: CATSRRLGGEQYF.

This clonotype appeared many times. The chain carries TRBV6-1 and TRBJ1-2; no reliable D call. Trimming took off 5 bases at V and 8 bases at J, with 15 bases between the two ends. This CDR3 is 13 amino acids long. Per the germline V gene, CDR1 is MNHNS and CDR2 is SASEGT. CDR3 region: CASSMEETRGYTF. CDR3 nucleotides: TGTGCCAGCAGTATGGAGGAAACCCGGGGCTACACCTTC.

This clonotype was recorded at least ten times. The genes are TRBV28 and TRBJ2-3; D possibly matches TRBD1 or TRBD2 (5 bases each). The V gene's germline CDR1 is MDHEN and CDR2 SYDVKM. V lost 5 bases and J lost 2, with 14 bases in between. The CDR3 is 15 residues long. The CDR3 loop is CASSTGTVYTDTQYF. Here the CDR3 DNA reads TGTGCCAGCAGTACCGGGACCGTATACACAGATACGCAGTATTTT.

This clonotype was seen repeatedly, ten times or more. This chain connects TRBV10-3 to TRBJ2-5, with a weak D call TRBD1 (6 bases). The germline V gene encodes CDR1 ENHRY and CDR2 SYGVKD. V dropped 4 bases and J dropped 4 bases, with 10 bases sitting between them. This CDR3 spans 13 amino acids. The CDR3 sequence: CAISGPGVETQYF. The CDR3 nucleotides read TGTGCCATCAGTGGGCCAGGGGTAGAGACCCAGTACTTC.

The V and J genes are TRBV5-1 and TRBJ2-1; possibly TRBD2 for D (5 bases). V was cut by 7 bases and J by 4 bases, with 15 bases left in between. Germline lookup yields CDR1 SGHRS and CDR2 YFSETQ. The CDR3 has 14 residues. Here the CDR3 reads CASSPRAVYNEQFF. CDR3 DNA: TGCGCCAGCTCCCCGAGGGCTGTTTACAATGAGCAGTTCTTC.

The J gene is TRBJ2-1, the V gene TRBV5-5; D is ambiguous. Germline values: CDR1 SGHKS, CDR2 YYEKEE (reference sequence). V lost 4 bases and J 3 bases, leaving 14 bases between the germline ends. The CDR3 runs to 15 residues. This CDR3 is CASSLGLHCYNEQFF. The CDR3, as DNA: TGTGCCAGCAGCCTCGGGCTCCACTGCTACAATGAGCAGTTCTTC.

This clonotype was picked up many times. The rearrangement uses TRBV4-1 and TRBJ2-1, with 8 nucleotides matching TRBD1. J lost 0 bases, V lost 1 base, and 11 bases had no gene match. Germline lookup yields CDR1 MGHRA and CDR2 YSYEKL. This CDR3 comprises 19 residues. CDR3 sequence reads: CASSQAGFRGPISYNEQFF. The DNA of the CDR3 is TGCGCCAGCAGCCAAGCGGGCTTCAGGGGGCCGATCTCCTACAATGAGCAGTTCTTC.

This clonotype turned up a few times. This chain joins TRBV15 and TRBJ1-2, with unresolved D. Trimming took off 4 bases at V and 12 bases at J, with 24 bases between the two ends. Germline loops: CDR1 LNHNV, CDR2 YYDKDF (reference sequence). This CDR3 is 15 amino acids long. The CDR3 spells CATSIEGPERGGDTF. CDR3 nucleotides: TGTGCCACCAGCATTGAGGGTCCCGAGAGAGGTGGGGACACCTTC.

There are many counts of this clonotype. This sequence joins TRBV20-1 and TRBJ2-3; TRBD2 matches at 8 bases. CDR1 and CDR2 (germline): DFQATT, SNEGSKA (reference sequence). CDR3 size: 14 residues. V shed 5 bases and J 9 bases; nucleotides not matched to a gene: 13. DNA for the CDR3: TGCAGTGCTCTCGGGACTAGGGCCCCCGGCACGCAGTATTTT. Its protein product is CSALGTRAPGTQYF.

This clonotype appeared many times. The rearrangement joins TRBV4-3 to TRBJ2-1; D call uncertain. This CDR3 spans 17 amino acids. Trimming shortened V by 0 bases and J by 2 bases, and 14 bases separated the two germline ends. CDR1 LGHNA and CDR2 YSLEER come from the germline V gene. The CDR3 DNA follows: TGCGCCAGCAGCCAAGATCTCAGTAGCTTTGCCTACAATGAGCAGTTCTTC. Protein sequence: CASSQDLSSFAYNEQFF.

This clonotype was seen ten or more times. The rearrangement uses TRBV20-1 and TRBJ2-1, with TRBD2 identical over 9 bases. The CDR3 is made up of 15 amino acids. Germline V gene sequence: CDR1 DFQATT, CDR2 SNEGSKA (reference sequence). J gave up 4 bases and V 4 bases, and 8 bases lay outside the gene matches. CDR3 amino acids: CSATDLAGVYNEQFF. CDR3 DNA: TGCAGTGCTACCGATTTAGCGGGGGTTTACAATGAGCAGTTCTTC.

This clonotype was picked up many times. The chain employs TRBV6-5 and TRBJ1-6, with D unclear. The germline V and J ends were trimmed by 2 bases and 5 bases, with 16 bases remaining between them. The CDR3 spans 17 residues. Germline lookup yields CDR1 MNHEY and CDR2 SVGAGI. CDR3 sequence (DNA): TGTGCCAGCAGTTACGGACCGCTACCGTCGGATAATTCACCCCTCCACTTT. It yields the protein CASSYGPLPSDNSPLHF.

This clonotype was seen a handful of times. The chain's CDR3 is CSASRLAGEQFF. The CDR3 nucleotides are TGCAGTGCTAGTCGTCTAGCGGGAGAGCAGTTCTTC. The gene calls are TRBV20-1 and TRBJ2-1; 9 bases line up with TRBD2. The junction had 4 bases not matched to a gene; V was cut back by 3 bases and J by 10 bases. This CDR3 is built from 12 residues. CDR1 and CDR2 (germline): DFQATT, SNEGSKA (reference sequence).

This clonotype was seen ten or more times. The rearrangement uses TRBV7-9 and TRBJ1-1; no reliable D call. Germline V gene sequence: CDR1 SEHNR, CDR2 FQNEAQ (reference sequence). Deletions cut 6 bases from V and 5 bases from J, with 7 bases between. This CDR3 has 11 residues. In DNA form, the CDR3 reads TGTGCCAGCAGGGCCATTACTGAAGCTTTCTTT. It translates to CASRAITEAFF. Drawing the rest from reference TRBV7-9 and TRBJ1-1, the complete variable domain is DTGVSQNPRHKITKRGQNVTFRCDPISEHNRLYWYRQTLGQGPEFLTYFQNEAQLEKSRLLSDRFSAERPKGSFSTLEIQRTEQGDSAMYLCASRAITEAFFGQGTRLTVV.

This clonotype was detected many times. The chain couples TRBV5-1 to TRBJ2-2, with a possible D match to TRBD2 (6 bases). This CDR3 is 14 amino acids long. The germline CDR1 and CDR2 sequences are SGHRS and YFSETQ. V lost 4 bases and J 6 bases, leaving 13 bases between the germline ends. CDR3: CASSVTGEAGELFF. For the CDR3, the DNA is TGCGCCAGCAGCGTGACGGGGGAGGCCGGGGAGCTGTTTTTT.

There are many counts of this clonotype. The rearrangement joins TRBV20-1 to TRBJ1-2, with a tentative D call TRBD1 (6 bases). Germline assignment: CDR1 DFQATT and CDR2 SNEGSKA (reference sequence). Trimming removed 1 base at V and 4 bases at J, with 16 bases between. The CDR3 loop spans 15 amino acids. The CDR3 DNA follows: TGCAGTGCTAGAGGCCCGTCGGGGGCTGGCTATGGCTACACCTTC. Translating it yields CSARGPSGAGYGYTF.

Ten or more counts support this clonotype. The chain carries TRBV7-2 and TRBJ2-2, with 8 bases fitting TRBD2. Germline V gene sequence: CDR1 SGHTA, CDR2 FQGNSA. This CDR3 is built from 16 residues. V lost 4 bases, J lost 0 bases, and 4 bases stayed unmatched. CDR3 amino acids: CASSSRLASNTGELFF. Written as DNA, the CDR3 is TGTGCCAGCAGCTCGCGACTAGCGTCGAACACCGGGGAGCTGTTTTTT. The full variable domain, completed using reference TRBV7-2 and TRBJ2-2, is GAGVSQSPSNKVTEKGKDVELRCDPISGHTALYWYRQSLGQGLEFLIYFQGNSAPDKSGLPSDRFSAERTGGSVSTLTIQRTQQEDSAVYLCASSSRLASNTGELFFGEGSRLTVL.

The J gene is TRBJ2-3, the V gene TRBV5-1; D is uncertain. Trimming stripped 1 base from V and 4 bases from J, with 10 bases between. CDR1 SGHRS and CDR2 YFSETQ come from the germline V gene. The CDR3 loop spans 14 amino acids. CDR3 bases: TGCGCCAGCAGCTTGAGCCCGGCGGCAGATACGCAGTATTTT. Amino acid sequence: CASSLSPAADTQYF.